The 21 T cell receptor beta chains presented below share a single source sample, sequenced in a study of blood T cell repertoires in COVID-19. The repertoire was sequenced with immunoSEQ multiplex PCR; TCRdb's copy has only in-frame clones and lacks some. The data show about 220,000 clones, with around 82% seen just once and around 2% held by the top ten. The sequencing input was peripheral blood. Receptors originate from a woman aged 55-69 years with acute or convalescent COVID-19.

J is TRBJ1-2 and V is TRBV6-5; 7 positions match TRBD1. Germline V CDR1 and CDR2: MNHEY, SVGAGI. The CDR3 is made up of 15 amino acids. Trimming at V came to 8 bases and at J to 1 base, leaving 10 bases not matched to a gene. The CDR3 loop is CASGTEPLGNYGYTF. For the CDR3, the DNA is TGTGCCAGCGGGACAGAGCCTTTGGGTAACTATGGCTACACCTTC.

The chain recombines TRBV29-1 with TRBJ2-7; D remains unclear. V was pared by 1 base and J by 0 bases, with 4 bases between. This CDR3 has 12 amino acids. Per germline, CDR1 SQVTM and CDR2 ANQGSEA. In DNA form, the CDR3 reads TGCAGCGTTGAAGGCAGCTCCTACGAGCAGTACTTC. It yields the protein CSVEGSSYEQYF.

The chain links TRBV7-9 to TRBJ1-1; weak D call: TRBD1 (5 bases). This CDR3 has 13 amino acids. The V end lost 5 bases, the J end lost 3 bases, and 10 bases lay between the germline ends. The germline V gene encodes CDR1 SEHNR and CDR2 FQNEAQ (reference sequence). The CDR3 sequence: CASSTRVDTEAFF. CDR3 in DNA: TGTGCCAGCAGCACCAGGGTGGACACTGAAGCTTTCTTT. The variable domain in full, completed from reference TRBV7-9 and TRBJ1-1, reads DTGVSQNPRHKITKRGQNVTFRCDPISEHNRLYWYRQTLGQGPEFLTYFQNEAQLEKSRLLSDRFSAERPKGSFSTLEIQRTEQGDSAMYLCASSTRVDTEAFFGQGTRLTVV.

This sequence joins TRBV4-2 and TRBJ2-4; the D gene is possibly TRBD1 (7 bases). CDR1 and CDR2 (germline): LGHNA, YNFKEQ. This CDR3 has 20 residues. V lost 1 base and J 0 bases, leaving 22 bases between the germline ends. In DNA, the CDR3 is TGTGCCAGCAGCCAAGCGCGCGGGGACAGCCCTTTTCTAGCCAAAAACATTCAGTACTTC. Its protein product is CASSQARGDSPFLAKNIQYF.

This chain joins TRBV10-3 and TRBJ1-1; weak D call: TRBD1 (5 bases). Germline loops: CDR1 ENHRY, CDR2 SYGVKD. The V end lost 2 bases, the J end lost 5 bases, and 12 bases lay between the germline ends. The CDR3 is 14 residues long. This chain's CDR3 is CAISEGAVGTEAFF. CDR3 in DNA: TGTGCCATCAGTGAGGGGGCCGTGGGGACTGAAGCTTTCTTT.

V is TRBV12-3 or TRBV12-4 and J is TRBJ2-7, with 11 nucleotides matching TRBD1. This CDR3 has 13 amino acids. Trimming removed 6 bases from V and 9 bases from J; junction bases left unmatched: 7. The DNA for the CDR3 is TGTGCCAGCAGGGCCGGGACAGGGGGTAGGCAGTACTTC. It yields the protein CASRAGTGGRQYF.

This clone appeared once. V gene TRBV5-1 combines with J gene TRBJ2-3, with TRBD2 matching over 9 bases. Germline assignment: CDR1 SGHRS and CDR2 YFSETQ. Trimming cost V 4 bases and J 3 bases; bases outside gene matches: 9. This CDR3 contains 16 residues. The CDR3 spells CASSRARGGGTDTQYF. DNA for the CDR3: TGCGCCAGCAGCCGGGCGCGGGGGGGAGGTACAGATACGCAGTATTTT.

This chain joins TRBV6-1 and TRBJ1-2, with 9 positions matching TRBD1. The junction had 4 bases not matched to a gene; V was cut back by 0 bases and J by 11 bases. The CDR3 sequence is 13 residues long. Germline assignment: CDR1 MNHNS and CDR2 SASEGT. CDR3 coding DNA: TGTGCCAGCAGTGAAGCGGGACAGGGACGGTACACCTTC. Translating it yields CASSEAGQGRYTF.

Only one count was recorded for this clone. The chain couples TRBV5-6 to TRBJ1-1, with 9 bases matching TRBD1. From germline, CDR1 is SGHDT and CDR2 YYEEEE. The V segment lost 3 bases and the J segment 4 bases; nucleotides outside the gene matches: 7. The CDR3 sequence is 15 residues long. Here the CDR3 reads CASSSGTGSTTEAFF. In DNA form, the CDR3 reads TGTGCCAGCAGCTCGGGGACAGGGTCTACCACTGAAGCTTTCTTT.

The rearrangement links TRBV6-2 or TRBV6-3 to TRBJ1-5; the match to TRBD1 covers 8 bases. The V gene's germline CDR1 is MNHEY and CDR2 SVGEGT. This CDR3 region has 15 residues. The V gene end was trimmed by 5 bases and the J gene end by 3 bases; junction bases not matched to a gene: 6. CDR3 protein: CASSPRTGFNQPQHF. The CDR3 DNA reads TGTGCCAGCAGTCCCCGGACAGGGTTCAATCAGCCCCAGCATTTT.

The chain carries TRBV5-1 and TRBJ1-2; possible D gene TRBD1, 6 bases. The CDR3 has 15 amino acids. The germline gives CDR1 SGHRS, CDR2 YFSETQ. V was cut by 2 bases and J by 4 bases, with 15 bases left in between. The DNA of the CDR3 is TGCGCCAGCAGCTTTGGGGGCAGGGGAGCCTATGGCTACACCTTC. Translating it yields CASSFGGRGAYGYTF.

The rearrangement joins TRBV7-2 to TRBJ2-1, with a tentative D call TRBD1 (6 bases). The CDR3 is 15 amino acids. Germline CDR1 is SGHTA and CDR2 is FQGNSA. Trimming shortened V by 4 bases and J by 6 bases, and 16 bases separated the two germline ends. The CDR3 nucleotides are TGTGCCAGCAGCTCCCGGGCAGGGGACCTCAATGAGCAGTTCTTC. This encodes CASSSRAGDLNEQFF.

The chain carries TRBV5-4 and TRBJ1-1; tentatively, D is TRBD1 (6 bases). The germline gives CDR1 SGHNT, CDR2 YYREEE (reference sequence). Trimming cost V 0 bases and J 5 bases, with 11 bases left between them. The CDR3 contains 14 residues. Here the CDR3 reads CASSLGGGQTEAFF. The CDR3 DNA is TGTGCCAGCAGCTTGGGGGGGGGACAAACTGAAGCTTTCTTT.

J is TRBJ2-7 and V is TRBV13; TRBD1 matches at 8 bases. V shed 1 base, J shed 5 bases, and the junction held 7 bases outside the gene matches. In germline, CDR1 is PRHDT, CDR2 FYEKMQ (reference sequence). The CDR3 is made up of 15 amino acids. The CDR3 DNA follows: TGTGCCAGCAGCTTAGACAGACAGGGGTACCACGAGCAGTACTTC. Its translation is CASSLDRQGYHEQYF.

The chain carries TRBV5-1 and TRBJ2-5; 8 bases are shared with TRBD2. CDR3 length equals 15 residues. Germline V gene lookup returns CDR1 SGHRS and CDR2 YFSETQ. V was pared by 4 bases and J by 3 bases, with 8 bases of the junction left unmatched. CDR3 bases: TGCGCCAGCAGCCCAACTAGCGGCACTAAAGAGACCCAGTACTTC. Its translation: CASSPTSGTKETQYF.

Written as DNA, the CDR3 is TGCGCCAGCAGCTTGGACAGGAGCCTCTCTGGAAACACCATATATTTT. Its protein product is CASSLDRSLSGNTIYF. The chain employs TRBV5-1 and TRBJ1-3; perhaps TRBD1 as D (5 bases). This CDR3 comprises 16 residues. Germline values: CDR1 SGHRS, CDR2 YFSETQ. The V end was cut by 0 bases, the J end by 0 bases, with 10 bases between.

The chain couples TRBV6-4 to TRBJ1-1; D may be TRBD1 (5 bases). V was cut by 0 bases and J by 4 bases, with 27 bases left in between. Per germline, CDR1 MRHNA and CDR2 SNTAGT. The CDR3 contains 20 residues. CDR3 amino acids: CASSDSRGYNPGGAATEAFF. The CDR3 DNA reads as TGTGCCAGCAGTGACTCACGGGGATACAATCCCGGAGGGGCTGCCACTGAAGCTTTCTTT.

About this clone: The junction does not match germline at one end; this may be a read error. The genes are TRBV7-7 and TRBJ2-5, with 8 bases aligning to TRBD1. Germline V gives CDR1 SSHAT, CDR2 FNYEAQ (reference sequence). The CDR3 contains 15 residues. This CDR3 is CASSLLGTGQETQYF. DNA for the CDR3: TGTGCTAGCAGCTTACTCGGGACAGGTCAAGAGACCCAGTACTTC.

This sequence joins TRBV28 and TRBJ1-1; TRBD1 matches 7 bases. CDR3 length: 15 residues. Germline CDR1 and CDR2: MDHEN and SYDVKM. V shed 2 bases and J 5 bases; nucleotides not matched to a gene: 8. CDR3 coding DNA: TGTGCCAGCAGTTTAACCAACAGGGGTAGGACTGAAGCTTTCTTT. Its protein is CASSLTNRGRTEAFF.

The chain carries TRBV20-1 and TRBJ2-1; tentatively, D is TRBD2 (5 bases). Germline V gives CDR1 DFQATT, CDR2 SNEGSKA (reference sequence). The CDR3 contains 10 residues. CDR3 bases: TGCACCGCGGGCGGGAATGAGCAGTTCTTC. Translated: CTAGGNEQFF.

The CDR3 reads CASSTQSCQGGLGNQPQHF. In DNA, the CDR3 is TGTGCCAGCAGCACGCAAAGTTGTCAGGGAGGGTTGGGCAATCAGCCCCAGCATTTT. The chain has TRBV21-1 and TRBJ1-5. TRBV21-1 is labeled a pseudogene. The CDR3 is 19 amino acids.